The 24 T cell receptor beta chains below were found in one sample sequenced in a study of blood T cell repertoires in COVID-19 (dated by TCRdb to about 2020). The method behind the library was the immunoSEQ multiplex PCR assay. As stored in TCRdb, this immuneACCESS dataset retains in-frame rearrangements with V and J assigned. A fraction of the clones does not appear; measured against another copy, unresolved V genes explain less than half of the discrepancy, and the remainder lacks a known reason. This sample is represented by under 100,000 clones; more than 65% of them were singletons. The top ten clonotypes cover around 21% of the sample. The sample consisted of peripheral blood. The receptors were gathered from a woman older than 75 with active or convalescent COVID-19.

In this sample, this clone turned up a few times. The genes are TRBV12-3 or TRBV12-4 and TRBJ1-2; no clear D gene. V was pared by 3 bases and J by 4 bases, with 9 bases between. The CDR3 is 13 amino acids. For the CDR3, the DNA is TGTGCCAGCAGTTTTCAGGAGGCCTATGGCTACACCTTC. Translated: CASSFQEAYGYTF.

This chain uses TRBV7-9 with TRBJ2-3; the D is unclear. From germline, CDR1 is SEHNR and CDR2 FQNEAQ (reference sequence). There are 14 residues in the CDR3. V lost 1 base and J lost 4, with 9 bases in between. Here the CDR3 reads CASSLVLVPDTQYF. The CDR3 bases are TGTGCCAGCAGCTTAGTTCTAGTCCCAGATACGCAGTATTTT.

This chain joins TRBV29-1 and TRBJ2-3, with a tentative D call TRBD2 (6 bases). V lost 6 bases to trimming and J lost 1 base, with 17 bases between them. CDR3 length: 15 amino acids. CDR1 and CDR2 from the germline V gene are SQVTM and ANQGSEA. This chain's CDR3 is CSVEGWEVGTDTQYF. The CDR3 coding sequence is TGCAGCGTCGAGGGGTGGGAGGTAGGCACAGATACGCAGTATTTT.

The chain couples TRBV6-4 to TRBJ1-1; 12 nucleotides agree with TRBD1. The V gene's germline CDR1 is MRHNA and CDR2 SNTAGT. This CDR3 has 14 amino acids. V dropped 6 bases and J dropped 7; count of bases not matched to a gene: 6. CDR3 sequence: CASSRDRGLGEAFF. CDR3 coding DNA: TGTGCCAGCAGCCGGGACAGGGGGCTGGGTGAAGCTTTCTTT.

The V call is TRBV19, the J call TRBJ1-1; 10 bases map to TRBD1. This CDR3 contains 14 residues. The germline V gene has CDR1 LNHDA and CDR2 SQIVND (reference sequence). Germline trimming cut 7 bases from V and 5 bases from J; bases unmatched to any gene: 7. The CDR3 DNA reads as TGTGCCAGTATGAGGGGACAGGGGTGGACTGAAGCTTTCTTT. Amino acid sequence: CASMRGQGWTEAFF. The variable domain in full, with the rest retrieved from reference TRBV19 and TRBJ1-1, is DGGITQSPKYLFRKEGQNVTLSCEQNLNHDAMYWYRQDPGQGLRLIYYSQIVNDFQKGDIAEGYSVSREKKESFPLTVTSAQKNPTAFYLCASMRGQGWTEAFFGQGTRLTVV.

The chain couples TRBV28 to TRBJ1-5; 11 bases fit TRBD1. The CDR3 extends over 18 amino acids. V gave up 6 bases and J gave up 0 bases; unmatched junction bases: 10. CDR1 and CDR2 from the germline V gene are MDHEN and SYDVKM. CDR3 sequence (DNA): TGTGCCAGCAGCCCGGACAGGGGGCCGGGGTATAGCAATCAGCCCCAGCATTTT. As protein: CASSPDRGPGYSNQPQHF.

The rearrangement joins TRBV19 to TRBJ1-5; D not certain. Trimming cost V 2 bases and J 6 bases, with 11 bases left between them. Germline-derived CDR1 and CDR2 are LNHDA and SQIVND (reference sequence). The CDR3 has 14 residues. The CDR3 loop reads CASSIKFGPQPQHF. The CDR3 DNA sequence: TGTGCCAGTAGTATAAAATTTGGGCCTCAGCCCCAGCATTTT.

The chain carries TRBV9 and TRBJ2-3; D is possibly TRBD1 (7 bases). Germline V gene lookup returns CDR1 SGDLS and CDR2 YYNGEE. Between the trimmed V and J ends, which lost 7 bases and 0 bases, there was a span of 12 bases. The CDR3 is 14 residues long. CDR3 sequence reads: CASSGGTSTDTQYF. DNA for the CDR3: TGTGCCAGCTCAGGGGGGACTAGCACAGATACGCAGTATTTT.

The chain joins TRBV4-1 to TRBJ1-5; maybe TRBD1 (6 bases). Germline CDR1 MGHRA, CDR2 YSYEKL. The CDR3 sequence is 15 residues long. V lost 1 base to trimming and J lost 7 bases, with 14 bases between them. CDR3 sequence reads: CASSQVQGSNQPQHF. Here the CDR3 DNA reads TGCGCCAGCAGCCAAGTCCAGGGGTCCAACCAGCCCCAGCATTTT.

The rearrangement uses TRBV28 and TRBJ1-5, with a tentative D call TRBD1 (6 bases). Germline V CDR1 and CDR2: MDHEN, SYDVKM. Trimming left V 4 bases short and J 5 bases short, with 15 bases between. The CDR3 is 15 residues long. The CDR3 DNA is TGTGCCAGCAGTTCCCTAGGGGGGGTAGATCAGCCCCAGCATTTT. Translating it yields CASSSLGGVDQPQHF.

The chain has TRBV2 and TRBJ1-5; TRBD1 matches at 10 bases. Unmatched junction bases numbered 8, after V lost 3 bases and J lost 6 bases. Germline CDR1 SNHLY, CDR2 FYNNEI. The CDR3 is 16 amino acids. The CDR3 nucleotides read TGTGCCAGCAGTGATTCTTGGACAGGGGGATTTCAGCCCCAGCATTTT. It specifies CASSDSWTGGFQPQHF.

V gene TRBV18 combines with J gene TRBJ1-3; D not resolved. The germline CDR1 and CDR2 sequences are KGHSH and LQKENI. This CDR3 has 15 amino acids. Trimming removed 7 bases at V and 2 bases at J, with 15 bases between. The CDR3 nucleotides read TGTGCCAGCTTGGCTGCAAGAATGGCTGGAAACACCATATATTTT. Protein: CASLAARMAGNTIYF.

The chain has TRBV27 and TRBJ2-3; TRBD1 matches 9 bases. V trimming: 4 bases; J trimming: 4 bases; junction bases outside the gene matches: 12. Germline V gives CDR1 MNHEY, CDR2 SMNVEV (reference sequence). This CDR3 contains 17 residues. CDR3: CASSSPQTGGFADTQYF. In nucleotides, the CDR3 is TGTGCCAGCAGTTCCCCGCAGACAGGGGGTTTTGCAGATACGCAGTATTTT.

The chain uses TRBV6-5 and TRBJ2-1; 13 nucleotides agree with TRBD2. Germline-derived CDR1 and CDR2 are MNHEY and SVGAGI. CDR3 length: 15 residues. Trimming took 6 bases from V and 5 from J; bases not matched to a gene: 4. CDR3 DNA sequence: TGTGCCAGCAGATGGACTAGCGGGAGTGACAATGAGCAGTTCTTC. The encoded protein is CASRWTSGSDNEQFF.

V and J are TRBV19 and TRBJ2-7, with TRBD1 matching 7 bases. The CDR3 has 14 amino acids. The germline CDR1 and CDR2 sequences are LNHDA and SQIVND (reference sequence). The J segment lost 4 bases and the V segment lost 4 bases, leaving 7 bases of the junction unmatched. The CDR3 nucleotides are TGTGCCAGTAGTAAGGGGGACAGTAGGTACGAGCAGTACTTC. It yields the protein CASSKGDSRYEQYF. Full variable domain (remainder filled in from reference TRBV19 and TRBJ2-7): DGGITQSPKYLFRKEGQNVTLSCEQNLNHDAMYWYRQDPGQGLRLIYYSQIVNDFQKGDIAEGYSVSREKKESFPLTVTSAQKNPTAFYLCASSKGDSRYEQYFGPGTRLTVT.

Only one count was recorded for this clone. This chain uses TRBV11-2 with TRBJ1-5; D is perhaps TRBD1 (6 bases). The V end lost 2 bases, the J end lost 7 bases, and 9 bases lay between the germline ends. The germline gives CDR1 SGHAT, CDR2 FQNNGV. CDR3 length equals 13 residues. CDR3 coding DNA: TGTGCCAGCAGCTTATGGCAGGGGCAGCCCCAGCATTTT. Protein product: CASSLWQGQPQHF.

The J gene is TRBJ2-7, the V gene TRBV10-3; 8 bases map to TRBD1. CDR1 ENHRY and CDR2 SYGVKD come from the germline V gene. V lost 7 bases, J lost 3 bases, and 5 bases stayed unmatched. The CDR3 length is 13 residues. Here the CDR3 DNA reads TGTGCCATCACCCCGGGACAGGACTACGAGCAGTACTTC. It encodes CAITPGQDYEQYF.

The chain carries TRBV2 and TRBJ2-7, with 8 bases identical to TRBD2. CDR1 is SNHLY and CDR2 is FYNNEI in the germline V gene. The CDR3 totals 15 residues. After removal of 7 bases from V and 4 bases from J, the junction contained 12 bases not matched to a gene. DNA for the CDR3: TGTGCCAGCAACCCCGGCAGGACTAGCAGATACGAGCAGTACTTC. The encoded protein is CASNPGRTSRYEQYF.

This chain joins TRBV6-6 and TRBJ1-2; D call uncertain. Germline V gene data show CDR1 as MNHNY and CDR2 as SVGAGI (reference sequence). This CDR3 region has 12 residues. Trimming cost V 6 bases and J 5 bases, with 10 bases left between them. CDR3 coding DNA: TGTGCCAGCAGCCCTAAGACTTATGGCTACACCTTC. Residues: CASSPKTYGYTF.

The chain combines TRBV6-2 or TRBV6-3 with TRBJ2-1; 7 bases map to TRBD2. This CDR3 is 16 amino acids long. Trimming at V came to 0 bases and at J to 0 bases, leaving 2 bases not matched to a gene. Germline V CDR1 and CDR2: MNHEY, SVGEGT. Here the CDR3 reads CASSYSGGSSYNEQFF. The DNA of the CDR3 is TGTGCCAGCAGTTACTCGGGGGGGTCCTCCTACAATGAGCAGTTCTTC.

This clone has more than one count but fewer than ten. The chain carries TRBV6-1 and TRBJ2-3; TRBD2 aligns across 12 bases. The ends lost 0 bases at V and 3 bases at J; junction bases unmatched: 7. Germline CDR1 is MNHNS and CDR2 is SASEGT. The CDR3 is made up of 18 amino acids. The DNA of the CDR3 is TGTGCCAGCAGTGAAGCGCCACGACTAGCGGGGGTGACAGATACGCAGTATTTT. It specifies CASSEAPRLAGVTDTQYF.

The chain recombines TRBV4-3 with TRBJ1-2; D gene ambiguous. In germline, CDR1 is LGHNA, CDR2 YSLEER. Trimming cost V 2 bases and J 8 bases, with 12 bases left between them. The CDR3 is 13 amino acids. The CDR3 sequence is CASSQSWTGGYTF. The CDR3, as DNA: TGCGCCAGCAGCCAAAGTTGGACTGGAGGCTACACCTTC.

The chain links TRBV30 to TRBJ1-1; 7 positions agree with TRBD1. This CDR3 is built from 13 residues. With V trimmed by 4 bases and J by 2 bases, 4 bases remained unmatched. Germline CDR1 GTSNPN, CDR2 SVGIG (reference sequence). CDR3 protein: CAWTQGYNTEAFF. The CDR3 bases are TGTGCCTGGACACAGGGGTACAACACTGAAGCTTTCTTT.

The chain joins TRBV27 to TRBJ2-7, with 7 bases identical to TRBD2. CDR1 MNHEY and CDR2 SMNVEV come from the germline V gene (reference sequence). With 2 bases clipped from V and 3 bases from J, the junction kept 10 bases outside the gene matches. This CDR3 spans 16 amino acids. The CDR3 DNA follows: TGTGCCAGCAGTTTAAGTCCTACGGGGGGAAACTACGAGCAGTACTTC. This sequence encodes CASSLSPTGGNYEQYF.